The sequence of this T cell receptor beta chain was determined in a study of blood T cell repertoires in COVID-19 (dated by TCRdb to 2020 to 2021). Background for the entire study: The collaborator samples originated in the United States, Italy and Spain and spanned the acute and convalescent phases of COVID-19. The material from the prospective study consisted of cDNA or gDNA derived from T cells, B-cell-depleted T cells, or PBMCs. Deeply sampled blood TCRbeta repertoires from subjects exposed to, actively infected with, or recovered from COVID-19 were included in the dataset. A freely available public database, intended as a resource for researchers studying the immune response to SARS-CoV-2, is where the repertoires were released. Samples came from the ongoing ImmuneRACE study (first 160 participants) plus 1,254 subjects from 6 global collaborators. The sample metadata nearly always contained a de-identified subject ID, COVID-19 status, age in years and sex. Where available, HLA class I and class II types were obtained from metadata supplied by the sample provider rather than from assay-based typing. Broad study findings and their caveats: How much clinical and demographic metadata was included differed by source and by participant, and the metadata was provided uncurated.

TCRbeta CDR3 regions were amplified from genomic DNA by means of the immunoSEQ Assay, a bias-controlled multiplex PCR. In the source study's methods: Within the assay, amplification of reference gene primers was used to estimate how many nucleated cells each sample contained. To quantify the absolute abundance of each unique TCRbeta CDR3 rearrangement, sequence reads were collapsed and filtered. For each sample, productive Simpson clonality was calculated as the square root of Simpson's diversity index across productive rearrangements. TCRdb took over this immuneACCESS table, retaining in-frame rearrangements with V and J assigned. Such tables are incomplete; in checked studies, under half of the missing clones stem from an unresolved V gene, and the remainder is unexplained. That table gives V, J and clone size, and the DNA gave D and trimming. This sample holds tens of thousands of clones; less than 85% were observed only once. The ten biggest clones cover about 14% of the sample.

V loses 7 bases, J loses 2 bases, and the germline ends lie 21 bases apart. CDR3 length: 17 amino acids, cysteine to phenylalanine. The sequence is cut down to CDR3 DNA, 51 bases in frame from base 1. CDR1 and CDR2 are read off the germline V gene as MDHEN and SYDVKM. About this clone itself: The target of this receptor is not known. Per-nucleotide qualities are absent, and no much larger clonotype sits a single base away.

Each collaborating institution followed its own protocols to collect whole blood in K2EDTA tubes. Collaborator samples were shipped for TCRbeta analysis as frozen whole blood, isolated PBMCs, or DNA extracted from either sample type. The rearrangement joined TRBV28 to TRBJ1-3; the D gene is perhaps TRBD1, from 6 matching bases. Sequencing was done on a sample of peripheral blood. The sequence was obtained from a human donor with acute or convalescent COVID-19. The donor label of this sample is uncertain. The DNA sequence follows: TGTGCCAGCACCGAAGCGGGGGCTAGAGACGCTGGAAACACCATATATTTT. Translated, it reads CASTEAGARDAGNTIYF.